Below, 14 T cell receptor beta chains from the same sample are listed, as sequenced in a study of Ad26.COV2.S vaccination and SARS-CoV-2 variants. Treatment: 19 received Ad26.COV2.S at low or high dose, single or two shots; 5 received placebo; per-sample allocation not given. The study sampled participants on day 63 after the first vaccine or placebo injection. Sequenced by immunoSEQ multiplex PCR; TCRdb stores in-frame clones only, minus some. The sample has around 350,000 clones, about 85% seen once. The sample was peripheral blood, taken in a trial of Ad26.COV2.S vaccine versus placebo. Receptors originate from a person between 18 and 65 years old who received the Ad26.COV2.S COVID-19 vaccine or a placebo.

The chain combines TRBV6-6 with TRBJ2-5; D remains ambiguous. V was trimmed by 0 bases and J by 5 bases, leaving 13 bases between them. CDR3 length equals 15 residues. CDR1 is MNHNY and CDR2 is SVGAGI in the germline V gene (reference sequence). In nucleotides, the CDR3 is TGTGCCAGCAGTTACTCGTTTGCCCTTCGTGAGACCCAGTACTTC. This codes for CASSYSFALRETQYF.

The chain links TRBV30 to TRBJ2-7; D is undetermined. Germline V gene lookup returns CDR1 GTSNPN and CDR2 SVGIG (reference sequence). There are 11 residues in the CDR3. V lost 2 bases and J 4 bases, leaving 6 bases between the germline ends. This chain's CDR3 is CAWSRVYEQYF. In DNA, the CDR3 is TGTGCCTGGAGTAGGGTGTACGAGCAGTACTTC.

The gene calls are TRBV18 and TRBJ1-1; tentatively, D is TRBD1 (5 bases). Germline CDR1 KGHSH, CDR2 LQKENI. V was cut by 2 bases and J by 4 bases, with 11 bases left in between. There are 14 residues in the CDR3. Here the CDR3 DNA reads TGTGCCAGCTCACCATCCCAGAGGGGCACTGAAGCTTTCTTT. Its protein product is CASSPSQRGTEAFF.

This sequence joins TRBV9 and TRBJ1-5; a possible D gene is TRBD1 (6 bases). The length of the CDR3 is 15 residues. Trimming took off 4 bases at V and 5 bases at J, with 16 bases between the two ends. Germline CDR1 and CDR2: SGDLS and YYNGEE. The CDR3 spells CASSPYGDTYQPQHF. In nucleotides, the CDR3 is TGTGCCAGCAGCCCGTACGGGGACACCTATCAGCCCCAGCATTTT.

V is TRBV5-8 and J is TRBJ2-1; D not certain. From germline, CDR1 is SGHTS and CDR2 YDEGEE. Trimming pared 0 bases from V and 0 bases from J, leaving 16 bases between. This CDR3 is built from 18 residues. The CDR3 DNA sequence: TGTGCCAGCAGCTTGGCCTTTCAAGCGCCGAGCTCCTACAATGAGCAGTTCTTC. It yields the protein CASSLAFQAPSSYNEQFF.

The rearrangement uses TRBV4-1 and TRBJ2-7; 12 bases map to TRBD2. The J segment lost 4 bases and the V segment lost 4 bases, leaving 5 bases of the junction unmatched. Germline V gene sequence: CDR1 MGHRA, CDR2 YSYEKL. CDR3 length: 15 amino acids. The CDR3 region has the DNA TGCGCCAGCAGCCTACGACTAGCGGGAGATTACGAGCAGTACTTC. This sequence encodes CASSLRLAGDYEQYF.

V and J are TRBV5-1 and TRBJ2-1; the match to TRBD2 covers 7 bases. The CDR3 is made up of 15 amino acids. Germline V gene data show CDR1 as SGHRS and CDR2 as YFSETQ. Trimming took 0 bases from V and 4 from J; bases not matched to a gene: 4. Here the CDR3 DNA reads TGCGCCAGCAGCTTGGGGCTAGCGGCTTACAATGAGCAGTTCTTC. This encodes CASSLGLAAYNEQFF.

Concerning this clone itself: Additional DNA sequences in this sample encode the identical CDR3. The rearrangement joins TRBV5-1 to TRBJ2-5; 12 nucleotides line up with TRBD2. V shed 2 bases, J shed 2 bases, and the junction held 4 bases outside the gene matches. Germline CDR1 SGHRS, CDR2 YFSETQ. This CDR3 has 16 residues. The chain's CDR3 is CASSLGLAGGQETQYF. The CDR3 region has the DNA TGCGCCAGCAGCTTAGGGCTAGCGGGGGGGCAAGAGACCCAGTACTTC.

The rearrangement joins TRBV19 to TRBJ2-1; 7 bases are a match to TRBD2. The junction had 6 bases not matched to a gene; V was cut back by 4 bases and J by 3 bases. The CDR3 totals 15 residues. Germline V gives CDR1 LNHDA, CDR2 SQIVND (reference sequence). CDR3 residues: CASSTWSGNYNEQFF. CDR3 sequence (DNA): TGTGCCAGTAGTACCTGGAGCGGGAACTACAATGAGCAGTTCTTC. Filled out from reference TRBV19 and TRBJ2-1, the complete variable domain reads DGGITQSPKYLFRKEGQNVTLSCEQNLNHDAMYWYRQDPGQGLRLIYYSQIVNDFQKGDIAEGYSVSREKKESFPLTVTSAQKNPTAFYLCASSTWSGNYNEQFFGPGTRLTVL.

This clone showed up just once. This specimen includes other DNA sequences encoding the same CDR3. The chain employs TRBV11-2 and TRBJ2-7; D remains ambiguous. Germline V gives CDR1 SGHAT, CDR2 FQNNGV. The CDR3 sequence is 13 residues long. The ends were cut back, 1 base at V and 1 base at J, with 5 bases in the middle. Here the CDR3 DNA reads TGTGCCAGCAGCTTAGCGGAGTCCTACGAGCAGTACTTC. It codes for CASSLAESYEQYF.

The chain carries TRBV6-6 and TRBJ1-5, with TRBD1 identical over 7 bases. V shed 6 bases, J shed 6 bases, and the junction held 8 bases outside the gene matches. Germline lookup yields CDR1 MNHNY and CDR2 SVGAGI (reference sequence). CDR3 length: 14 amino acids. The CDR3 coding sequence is TGTGCCAGCAGAGAGACAGGGTGGGGTCAGCCCCAGCATTTT. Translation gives CASRETGWGQPQHF.

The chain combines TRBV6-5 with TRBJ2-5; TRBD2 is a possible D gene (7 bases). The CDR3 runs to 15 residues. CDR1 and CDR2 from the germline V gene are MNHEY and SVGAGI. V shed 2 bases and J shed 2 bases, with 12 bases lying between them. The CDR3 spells CASSYMRGGQETQYF. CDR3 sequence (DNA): TGTGCCAGCAGTTACATGAGGGGGGGGCAAGAGACCCAGTACTTC.

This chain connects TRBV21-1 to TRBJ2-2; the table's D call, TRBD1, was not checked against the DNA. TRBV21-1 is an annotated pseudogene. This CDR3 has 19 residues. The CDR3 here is CASSYMGSRGEENTGELFF. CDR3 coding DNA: TGTGCCAGCAGCTATATGGGGAGCAGGGGGGAAGAGAACACCGGGGAGCTGTTTTTT.

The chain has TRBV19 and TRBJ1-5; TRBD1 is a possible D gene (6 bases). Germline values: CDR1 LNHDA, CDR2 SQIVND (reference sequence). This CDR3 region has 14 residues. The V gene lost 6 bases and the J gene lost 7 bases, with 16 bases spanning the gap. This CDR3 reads CASRERQVAQPQHF. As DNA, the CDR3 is TGTGCCAGTAGGGAAAGACAGGTGGCCCAGCCCCAGCATTTT.